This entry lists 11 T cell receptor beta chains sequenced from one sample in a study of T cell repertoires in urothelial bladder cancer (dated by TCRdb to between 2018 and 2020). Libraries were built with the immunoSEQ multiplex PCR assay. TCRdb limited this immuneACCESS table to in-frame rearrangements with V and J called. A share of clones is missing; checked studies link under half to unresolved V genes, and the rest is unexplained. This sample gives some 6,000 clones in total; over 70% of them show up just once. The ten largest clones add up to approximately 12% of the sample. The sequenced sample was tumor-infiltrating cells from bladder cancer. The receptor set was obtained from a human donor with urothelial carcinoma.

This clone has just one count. DNA for the CDR3: TGCAGCGTTGTTAGTGGTAGCAATCAGCCCCAGCATTTT. Translation gives CSVVSGSNQPQHF. V is TRBV29-1 and J is TRBJ1-5; D gene unclear. The CDR3 has 13 residues. Germline CDR1 and CDR2: SQVTM and ANQGSEA. V was cut by 4 bases and J by 0 bases, with 7 bases left in between.

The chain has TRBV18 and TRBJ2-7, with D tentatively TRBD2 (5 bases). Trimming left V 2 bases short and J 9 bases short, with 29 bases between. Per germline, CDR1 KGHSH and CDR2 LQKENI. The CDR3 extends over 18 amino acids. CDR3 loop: CASSPIKDEGTARGMQYF. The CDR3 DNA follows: TGTGCCAGCTCACCAATTAAGGATGAGGGCACGGCTAGAGGTATGCAGTACTTC.

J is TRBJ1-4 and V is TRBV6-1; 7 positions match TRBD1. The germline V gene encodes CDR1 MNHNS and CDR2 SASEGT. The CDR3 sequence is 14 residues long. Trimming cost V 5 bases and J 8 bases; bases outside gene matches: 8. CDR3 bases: TGTGCCAGCAGTATGGACAGGCTGGACGAAAAACTGTTTTTT. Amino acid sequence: CASSMDRLDEKLFF.

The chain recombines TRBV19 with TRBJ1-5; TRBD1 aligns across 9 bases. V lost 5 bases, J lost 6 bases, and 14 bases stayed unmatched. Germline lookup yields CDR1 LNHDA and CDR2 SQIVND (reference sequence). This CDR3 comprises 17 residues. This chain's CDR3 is CASSRIQGALNLQPQHF. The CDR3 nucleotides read TGTGCCAGTAGTCGCATACAGGGGGCCCTGAACCTTCAGCCCCAGCATTTT.

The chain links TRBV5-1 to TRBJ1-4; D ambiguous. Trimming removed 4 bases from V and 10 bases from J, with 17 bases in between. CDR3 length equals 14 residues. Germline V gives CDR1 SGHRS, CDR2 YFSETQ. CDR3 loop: CASSPGIVDGKLFF. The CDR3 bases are TGCGCCAGCAGCCCCGGGATCGTAGACGGAAAACTGTTTTTT.

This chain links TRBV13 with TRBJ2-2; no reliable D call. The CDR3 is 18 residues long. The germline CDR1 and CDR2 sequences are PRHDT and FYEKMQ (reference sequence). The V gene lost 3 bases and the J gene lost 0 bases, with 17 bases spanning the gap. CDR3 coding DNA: TGTGCCAGCAGCTTGAGTTATTCGGGCTACGCGAACACCGGGGAGCTGTTTTTT. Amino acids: CASSLSYSGYANTGELFF.

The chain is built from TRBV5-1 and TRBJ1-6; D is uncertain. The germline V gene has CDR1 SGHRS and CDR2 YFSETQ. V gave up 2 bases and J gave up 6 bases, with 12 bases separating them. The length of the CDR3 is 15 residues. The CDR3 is CASSFGLPLNSPLHF. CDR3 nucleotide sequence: TGCGCCAGCAGCTTCGGACTCCCTCTTAATTCACCCCTCCACTTT.

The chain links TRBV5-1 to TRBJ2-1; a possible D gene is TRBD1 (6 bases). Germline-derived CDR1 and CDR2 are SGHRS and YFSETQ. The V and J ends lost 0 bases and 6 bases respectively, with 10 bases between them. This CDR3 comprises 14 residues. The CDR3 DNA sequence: TGCGCCAGCAGCTTGGACAGCAGGGGCAATGAGCAGTTCTTC. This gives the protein CASSLDSRGNEQFF.

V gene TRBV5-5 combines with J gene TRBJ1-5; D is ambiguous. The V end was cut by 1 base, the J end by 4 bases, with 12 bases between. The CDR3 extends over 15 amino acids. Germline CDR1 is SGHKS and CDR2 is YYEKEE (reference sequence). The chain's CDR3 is CASSLYRDTNQPQHF. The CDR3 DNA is TGTGCCAGCAGCTTGTATAGGGATACGAATCAGCCCCAGCATTTT.

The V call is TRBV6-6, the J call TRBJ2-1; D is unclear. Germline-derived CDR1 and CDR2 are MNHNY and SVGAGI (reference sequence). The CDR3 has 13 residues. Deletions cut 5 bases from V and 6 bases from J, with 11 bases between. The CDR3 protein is CASSKRLSNEQFF. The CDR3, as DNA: TGTGCCAGCAGTAAAAGACTCAGCAATGAGCAGTTCTTC.

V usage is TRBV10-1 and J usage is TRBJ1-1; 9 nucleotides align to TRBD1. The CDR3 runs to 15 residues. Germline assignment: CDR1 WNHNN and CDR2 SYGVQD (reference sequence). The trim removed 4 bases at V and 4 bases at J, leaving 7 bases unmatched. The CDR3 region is CASSGTGTGSTEAFF. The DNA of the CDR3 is TGCGCCAGCAGTGGTACCGGGACAGGGAGCACTGAAGCTTTCTTT.